This TCR beta chain was documented in a study of shared clonotypes between healthy human individuals. As for the study in general: There were three CD4 naive, three CD4 memory, two CD8 naive and one CD8 memory plates per donor. Whole-study findings and limits: The study found lower generation probabilities in non-shared clonotypes than in those shared by all four donors. Clonotype sharing across donors was expected to vary with sequencing depth.

J lost 2 bases, V lost 7 bases, and 3 bases had no gene match. Germline V gives CDR1 LNHDA, CDR2 SQIVND (reference sequence). The CDR3 consists of 13 residues. Repertoires were generated with immunoSEQ multiplex PCR, while TCRdb's copy carries only in-frame clones and drops some. The data contain some 2,100,000 clones, more than 90% of them singletons. Concerning this clone itself: No antigen is known for it.

The V gene is TRBV19, the J gene TRBJ1-2; TRBD1 aligns across 8 bases. The sequence came from a man between 18 and 29 years old in good health. Material for sequencing was naive CD4+ T cells sorted from blood. Subset described: CD45RA+ positively selected. The CDR3 region is CASIRTGNYGYTF. The CDR3 coding sequence is TGTGCCAGTATTCGGACAGGGAACTATGGCTACACCTTC.